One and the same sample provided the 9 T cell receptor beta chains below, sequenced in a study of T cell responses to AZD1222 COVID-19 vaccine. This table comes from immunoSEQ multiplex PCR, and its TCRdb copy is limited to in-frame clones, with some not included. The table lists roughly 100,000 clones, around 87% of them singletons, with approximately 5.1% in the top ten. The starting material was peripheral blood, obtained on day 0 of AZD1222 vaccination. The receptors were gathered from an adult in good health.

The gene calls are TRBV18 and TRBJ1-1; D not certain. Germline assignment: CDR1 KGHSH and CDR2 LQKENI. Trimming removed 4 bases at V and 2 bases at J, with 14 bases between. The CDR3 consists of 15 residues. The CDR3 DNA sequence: TGTGCCAGCTCACAAGATCGGCACACCAACACTGAAGCTTTCTTT. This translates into CASSQDRHTNTEAFF.

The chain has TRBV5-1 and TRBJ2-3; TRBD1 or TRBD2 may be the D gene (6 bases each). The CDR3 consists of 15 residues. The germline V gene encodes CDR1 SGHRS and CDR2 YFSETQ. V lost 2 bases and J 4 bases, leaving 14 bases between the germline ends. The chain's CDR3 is CASSLGGSGADTQYF. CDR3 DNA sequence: TGCGCCAGCAGCTTAGGGGGGAGTGGTGCAGATACGCAGTATTTT.

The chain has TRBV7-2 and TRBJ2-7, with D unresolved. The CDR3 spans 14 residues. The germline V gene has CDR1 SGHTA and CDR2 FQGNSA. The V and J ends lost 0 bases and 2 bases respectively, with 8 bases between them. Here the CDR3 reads CASSLANGPYEQYF. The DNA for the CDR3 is TGTGCCAGCAGCTTAGCAAACGGACCCTACGAGCAGTACTTC.

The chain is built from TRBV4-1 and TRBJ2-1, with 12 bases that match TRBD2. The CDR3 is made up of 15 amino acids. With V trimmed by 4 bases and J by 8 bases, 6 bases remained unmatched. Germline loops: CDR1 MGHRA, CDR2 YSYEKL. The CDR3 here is CASSLWTSGNDEQFF. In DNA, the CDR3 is TGCGCCAGCAGCCTCTGGACTAGCGGGAACGATGAGCAGTTCTTC.

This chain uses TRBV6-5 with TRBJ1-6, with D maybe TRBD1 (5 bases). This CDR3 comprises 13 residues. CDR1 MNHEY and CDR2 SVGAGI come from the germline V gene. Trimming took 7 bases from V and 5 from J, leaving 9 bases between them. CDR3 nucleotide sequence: TGTGCCAGCATGCTAGGGGATAATTCACCCCTCCACTTT. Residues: CASMLGDNSPLHF.

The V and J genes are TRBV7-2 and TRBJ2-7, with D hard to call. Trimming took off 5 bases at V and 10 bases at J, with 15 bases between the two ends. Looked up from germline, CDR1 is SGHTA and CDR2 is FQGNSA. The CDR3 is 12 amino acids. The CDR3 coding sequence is TGTGCCAGCAGCCCTCAATTGGGGTTTCAGTACTTC. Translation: CASSPQLGFQYF.

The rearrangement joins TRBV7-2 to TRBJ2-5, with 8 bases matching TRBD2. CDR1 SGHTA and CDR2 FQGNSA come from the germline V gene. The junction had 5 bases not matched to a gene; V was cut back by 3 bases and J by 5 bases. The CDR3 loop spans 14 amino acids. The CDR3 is CASSFGGGPETQYF. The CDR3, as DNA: TGTGCCAGCAGCTTCGGCGGGGGGCCGGAGACCCAGTACTTC.

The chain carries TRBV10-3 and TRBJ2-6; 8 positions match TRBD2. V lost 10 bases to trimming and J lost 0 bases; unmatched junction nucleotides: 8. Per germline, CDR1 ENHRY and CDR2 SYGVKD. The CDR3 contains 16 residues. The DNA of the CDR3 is TGTGCCACAAATAGCGGGGAGAGCTCTGGGGCCAACGTCCTGACTTTC. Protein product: CATNSGESSGANVLTF.

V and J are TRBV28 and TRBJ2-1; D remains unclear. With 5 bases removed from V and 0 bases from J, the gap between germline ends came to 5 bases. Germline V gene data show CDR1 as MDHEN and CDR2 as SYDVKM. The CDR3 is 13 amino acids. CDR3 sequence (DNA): TGTGCCAGCAGTGACTTCTCCTACAATGAGCAGTTCTTC. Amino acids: CASSDFSYNEQFF. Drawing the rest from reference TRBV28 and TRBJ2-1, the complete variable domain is DVKVTQSSRYLVKRTGEKVFLECVQDMDHENMFWYRQDPGLGLRLIYFSYDVKMKEKGDIPEGYSVSREKKERFSLILESASTNQTSMYLCASSDFSYNEQFFGPGTRLTVL.